The present T cell receptor (beta chain) was sequenced within a study of cytomegalovirus exposure and HLA in healthy donors. PCR involved 60 Vbeta and 13 Jbeta primers. The table came from immunoSEQ multiplex PCR; TCRdb's copy has only in-frame clones and leaves some out. This table has 80,000 or so clones, approximately 67% appearing once. This CDR3 comprises 17 residues. Germline V gene data show CDR1 as MDHEN and CDR2 as SYDVKM. Trimming took 3 bases from V and 4 from J; bases not matched to a gene: 8. The receptor comes from a male donor in good health and CMV-seropositive. The V call is TRBV28, the J call TRBJ1-5; 11 bases are shared with TRBD1. Sequences were obtained from PBMCs. CDR3 amino acids: CASSFSLGTGGNQPQHF. The CDR3 nucleotides read TGTGCCAGCAGTTTTAGTCTCGGGACAGGGGGGAATCAGCCCCAGCATTTT.